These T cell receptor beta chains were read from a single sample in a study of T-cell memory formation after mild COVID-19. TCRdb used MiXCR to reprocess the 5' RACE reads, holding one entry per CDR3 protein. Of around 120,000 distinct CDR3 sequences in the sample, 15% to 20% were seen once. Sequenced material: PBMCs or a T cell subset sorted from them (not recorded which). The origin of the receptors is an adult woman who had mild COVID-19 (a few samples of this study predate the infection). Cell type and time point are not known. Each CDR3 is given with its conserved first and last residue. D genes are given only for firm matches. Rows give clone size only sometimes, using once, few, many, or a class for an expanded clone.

CDR3aa: CASSLGGLAGNEQFF
CDR3nt: TGTGCCAGCAGCTTGGGGGGACTAGCGGGAAATGAGCAGTTCTTC
v_gene: TRBV7-2
abundance: few
j_gene: TRBJ2-1
d_gene: TRBD2

CDR3aa: CASSDGEQFF
CDR3nt: TGTGCCAGCAGTGACGGAGAGCAGTTCTTC
v_gene: TRBV2
abundance: few
j_gene: TRBJ2-1
d_gene: NA

CDR3aa: CASSFIRDEQYF
CDR3nt: TGTGCCAGCAGCTTCATTAGGGACGAGCAGTACTTC
v_gene: TRBV7-9
abundance: few
j_gene: TRBJ2-7
d_gene: NA

CDR3aa: CASSSGILETQYF
CDR3nt: TGTGCCAGCAGTTCAGGGATTTTAGAGACCCAGTACTTC
v_gene: TRBV27
abundance: few
j_gene: TRBJ2-5
d_gene: NA

CDR3aa: CASRPGQTYEQYF
CDR3nt: TGTGCCAGCAGACCGGGACAGACCTACGAGCAGTACTTC
v_gene: TRBV12-3/TRBV12-4
abundance: NA
j_gene: TRBJ2-7
d_gene: TRBD1

CDR3aa: CASSRTGKEQYF
CDR3nt: TGTGCCAGCAGTCGCACAGGGAAAGAGCAGTACTTC
v_gene: TRBV27
abundance: many
j_gene: TRBJ2-7
d_gene: NA

CDR3aa: CASSQGTGPNYGYTF
CDR3nt: TGCGCCAGCAGCCAGGGAACAGGGCCTAACTATGGCTACACCTTC
v_gene: TRBV4-1
abundance: NA
j_gene: TRBJ1-2
d_gene: NA

CDR3aa: CAISDPPRGSDTQYF
CDR3nt: TGTGCCATCAGTGATCCCCCTCGGGGGTCAGATACGCAGTATTTT
v_gene: TRBV10-3
abundance: NA
j_gene: TRBJ2-3
d_gene: NA

CDR3aa: CASSSGLASGSPAYF
CDR3nt: TGTGCCAGCAGCTCCGGGTTAGCTAGCGGGAGCCCAGCGTATTTC
v_gene: TRBV7-9
abundance: few
j_gene: TRBJ2-7
d_gene: TRBD2

CDR3aa: CASTNFRGRGAPYEQYF
CDR3nt: TGTGCCAGCACCAACTTTCGGGGGAGGGGGGCTCCCTACGAGCAGTACTTC
v_gene: TRBV21-1
abundance: few
j_gene: TRBJ2-7
d_gene: NA

CDR3aa: CASSISFPGEQYF
CDR3nt: TGTGCCAGTAGTATTTCCTTTCCCGGGGAGCAGTACTTC
v_gene: TRBV19
abundance: NA
j_gene: TRBJ2-7
d_gene: NA

CDR3aa: CASSPTGDRGLFF
CDR3nt: TGTGCCAGCAGCCCAACAGGGGACAGAGGACTGTTTTTT
v_gene: TRBV7-9
abundance: NA
j_gene: TRBJ1-4
d_gene: TRBD1

CDR3aa: CASSQEDRSTDTQYF
CDR3nt: TGTGCCAGCAGCCAAGAGGACAGAAGCACAGATACGCAGTATTTT
v_gene: TRBV4-2
abundance: NA
j_gene: TRBJ2-3
d_gene: NA